This passage covers 22 T cell receptor beta chains from one sample sequenced in a study of spatial heterogeneity in lung cancer. TCRdb re-called the 5' RACE reads through MiXCR, storing one row per CDR3 protein. Of some 6,200 distinct CDR3 sequences listed, about 13% are singletons. No cognate antigen is known for these TCRs. Study results and caveats: Expanded alpha and beta TCR counts within tumors tracked tumor mutation counts.

Documented time point: sample taken at primary tumor resection. The sample here was lung tumor tissue, taken at surgery. The receptors stem from a male donor with early-stage non-small cell lung cancer.

This clonotype has just a few counts. Found in a library prepared for alpha chains, this beta chain is an off-target read, and its abundance has little meaning. The gene calls are TRBV12-3 or TRBV12-4 and TRBJ2-7; 11 nucleotides match TRBD2. The CDR3 covers 15 residues. V was clipped by 5 bases and J by 2 bases; unmatched bases: 5. Here the CDR3 DNA reads TGTGCCAGCAGTATCGGGACTAGCGGCACCTACGAGCAGTACTTC. The encoded protein is CASSIGTSGTYEQYF.

This clonotype was seen once. The library was designed around alpha chains, so this beta chain is a stray read whose abundance carries little weight. This sequence joins TRBV7-2 and TRBJ1-1, with unresolved D. V was cut by 6 bases and J by 2 bases, with 10 bases left in between. Germline-derived CDR1 and CDR2 are SGHTA and FQGNSA. CDR3 size: 13 residues. CDR3 protein: CASRTTVNTEAFF. In nucleotides, the CDR3 is TGTGCCAGCAGGACAACAGTAAACACTGAAGCTTTCTTT.

The sample holds a few counts of this clonotype. This beta chain is off target for a library built for alpha chains, so its abundance means little. V and J are TRBV6-2 or TRBV6-3 and TRBJ2-7; a weak D match, TRBD2 (5 bases). Looked up from germline, CDR1 is MNHEY and CDR2 is SVGEGT. The CDR3 extends over 15 amino acids. V was trimmed by 4 bases and J by 11 bases, leaving 24 bases between them. This CDR3 is CASSSPTRTGEKEYF. The CDR3 nucleotides are TGTGCCAGCAGTTCCCCCACCAGGACCGGGGAAAAGGAGTACTTC.

Concerning this clonotype: The junction shows a germline mismatch at one end, possibly a read error. Since it is a stray read in a library aimed at alpha chains, this beta chain has a size that is not meaningful. The rearrangement joins TRBV12-3 or TRBV12-4 to TRBJ2-7; possible D gene TRBD2, 5 bases. This CDR3 is 14 amino acids long. For the CDR3, the DNA is TGTGACAGCAGTTTCAGCGGTCCCACAAATGAGCAGTACTTC. Its protein product is CDSSFSGPTNEQYF.

This clonotype was seen a few times. Little can be read into the size of this beta chain, an off-target read in a library designed for alpha chains. This sequence joins TRBV6-2 or TRBV6-3 and TRBJ2-7; perhaps TRBD2 as D (5 bases). This CDR3 is built from 14 residues. V dropped 6 bases and J dropped 3 bases, with 15 bases sitting between them. The V gene's germline CDR1 is MNHEY and CDR2 SVGEGT. DNA of the CDR3: TGTGCCAGCAGGCAATTACCCGGGATCTACGAGCAGTACTTC. Residues: CASRQLPGIYEQYF.

Relative to its sample, this clonotype is medium-sized (0.01 to 0.1%). This beta chain lies outside the target of a library built for alpha chains; its clone size means little. This chain uses TRBV6-5 with TRBJ1-4; D unclear. The germline gives CDR1 MNHEY, CDR2 SVGAGI. Trimming cost V 0 bases and J 0 bases, with 8 bases left between them. The CDR3 extends over 16 amino acids. The CDR3 region has the DNA TGTGCCAGCAGTTACTCGTTCACCGCAACTAATGAAAAACTGTTTTTT. It is translated as CASSYSFTATNEKLFF.

Points on this clonotype: The library was prepared for alpha chains; this beta chain is a stray read, so its frequency means little. The chain joins TRBV6-6 to TRBJ1-4, with D possibly matching TRBD1 (5 bases). Germline V CDR1 and CDR2: MNHNY, SVGAGI (reference sequence). V lost 0 bases, J lost 2 bases, and 7 bases lay in between. The CDR3 runs 15 residues. CDR3 bases: TGTGCCAGCAGTTACTCATGGGGGACTAATGAAAAACTGTTTTTT. Protein: CASSYSWGTNEKLFF.

There are many counts of this clonotype. Found in a library prepared for alpha chains, this beta chain is an off-target read, and its abundance has little meaning. This chain links TRBV9 with TRBJ2-7; 12 bases align to TRBD2. Germline CDR1 and CDR2: SGDLS and YYNGEE. With 0 bases clipped from V and 3 bases from J, the junction kept 4 bases outside the gene matches. The CDR3 loop spans 16 amino acids. CDR3 DNA: TGTGCCAGCAGCGTAGAGCCTAGCGGGAGGGTCTACGAGCAGTACTTC. Encoded protein: CASSVEPSGRVYEQYF.

By proportion, this clonotype is medium-sized (0.01 to 0.1%). Within a library made for alpha chains, this beta chain is off target, and its count is uninformative. The chain is built from TRBV15 and TRBJ1-4; a possible D gene is TRBD1 (5 bases). Trimming removed 5 bases at V and 0 bases at J, with 16 bases between. The CDR3 is 17 residues long. Germline V gene data show CDR1 as LNHNV and CDR2 as YYDKDF (reference sequence). CDR3 nucleotide sequence: TGTGCCACCAGCCTTTATCTTCTGACAGCAACTAATGAAAAACTGTTTTTT. It is translated as CATSLYLLTATNEKLFF. The full variable domain, rest sourced from reference TRBV15 and TRBJ1-4, is DAMVIQNPRYQVTQFGKPVTLSCSQTLNHNVMYWYQQKSSQAPKLLFHYYDKDFNNEADTPDNFQSRRPNTSFCFLDIRSPGLGDTAMYLCATSLYLLTATNEKLFFGSGTQLSVL.

In regard to this clonotype: This beta chain is a stray read from a library made for alpha chains; its abundance is not meaningful. This chain connects TRBV19 to TRBJ1-5; TRBD1 might be the D (6 bases). The CDR3 sequence is 15 residues long. V lost 2 bases and J 6 bases, leaving 14 bases between the germline ends. The V gene's germline CDR1 is LNHDA and CDR2 SQIVND (reference sequence). The chain's CDR3 is CASSITGSWIQPQHF. In DNA form, the CDR3 reads TGTGCCAGTAGTATAACAGGGAGTTGGATTCAGCCCCAGCATTTT.

The sample holds many counts of this clonotype. Little can be read into the size of this beta chain, an off-target read in a library designed for alpha chains. The rearrangement joins TRBV29-1 to TRBJ1-4, with 7 bases identical to TRBD1. Germline V gene data show CDR1 as SQVTM and CDR2 as ANQGSEA. J gave up 7 bases and V 8 bases, and 7 bases lay outside the gene matches. The CDR3 totals 12 residues. The CDR3 sequence: CSIGGGGEKLFF. The DNA for the CDR3 is TGCAGCATAGGGGGCGGCGGTGAAAAACTGTTTTTT. The variable domain in full, completed from reference TRBV29-1 and TRBJ1-4, reads SAVISQKPSRDICQRGTSLTIQCQVDSQVTMMFWYRQQPGQSLTLIATANQGSEATYESGFVIDKFPISRPNLTFSTLTVSNMSPEDSSIYLCSIGGGGEKLFFGSGTQLSVL.

This clonotype was observed a handful of times. As an off-target read in a library built for alpha chains, this beta chain has a frequency of little significance. The V and J genes are TRBV6-5 and TRBJ1-6, with TRBD1 matching 10 bases. Germline V gives CDR1 MNHEY, CDR2 SVGAGI. This CDR3 is built from 14 residues. The V segment lost 6 bases and the J segment 9 bases; nucleotides outside the gene matches: 5. CDR3 sequence: CASRDRQGASPLHF. In DNA form, the CDR3 reads TGTGCCAGCAGAGATCGACAGGGGGCTTCACCCCTCCACTTT.

A word on this clonotype: This beta chain slipped into a library made for alpha chains as a stray read, so its size is not meaningful. V gene TRBV18 combines with J gene TRBJ2-7; a possible D gene is TRBD2 (5 bases). CDR1 and CDR2 (germline): KGHSH, LQKENI. Trimming took 3 bases from V and 9 from J, leaving 21 bases between them. CDR3 length equals 15 residues. This CDR3 reads CASSPSEGAGVRQYF. CDR3 bases: TGTGCCAGCTCACCCTCAGAGGGAGCCGGTGTCAGGCAGTACTTC.

About this clonotype itself: Within a library made for alpha chains, this beta chain is off target, and its count is uninformative. The V gene is TRBV6-5, the J gene TRBJ2-2; no definite D call. Germline CDR1 is MNHEY and CDR2 is SVGAGI. The V gene lost 6 bases and the J gene lost 6 bases, with 11 bases spanning the gap. This CDR3 comprises 13 residues. CDR3 region: CASSPHLAGELFF. CDR3 in DNA: TGTGCCAGCAGCCCTCATCTAGCCGGGGAGCTGTTTTTT.

This clonotype occurred many times. The library was designed around alpha chains, so this beta chain is a stray read whose abundance carries little weight. The chain has TRBV6-2 or TRBV6-3 and TRBJ2-5, with D unclear. This CDR3 is built from 11 residues. With 8 bases removed from V and 2 bases from J, the gap between germline ends came to 6 bases. Germline-derived CDR1 and CDR2 are MNHEY and SVGEGT. CDR3 DNA sequence: TGTGCCAGCGAAATACAAGAGACCCAGTACTTC. This encodes CASEIQETQYF.

This clonotype was seen many times. The library was prepared for alpha chains; this beta chain is a stray read, so its frequency means little. This chain links TRBV5-4 with TRBJ1-2; D remains unclear. V lost 3 bases and J 3 bases, leaving 3 bases between the germline ends. Germline CDR1 is SGHNT and CDR2 is YYREEE (reference sequence). This CDR3 has 11 residues. The CDR3 here is CASSSHYGYTF. CDR3 DNA: TGTGCCAGCAGCTCCCACTATGGCTACACCTTC.

Relative to its sample, this clonotype is medium-sized (0.01 to 0.1%). Since it is a stray read in a library aimed at alpha chains, this beta chain has a size that is not meaningful. This chain connects TRBV7-9 to TRBJ1-4, with D unresolved. V was shortened by 1 base and J by 8 bases, with 11 bases between the two germline ends. The germline V gene encodes CDR1 SEHNR and CDR2 FQNEAQ (reference sequence). This CDR3 spans 14 amino acids. The CDR3 region has the DNA TGTGCCAGCAGCTTAGGTGACGGAAGGGAAAAACTGTTTTTT. Its translation is CASSLGDGREKLFF.

This clonotype has ten or more counts. This beta chain came through as a stray read in a library set up for alpha chains, and its size says little. The chain links TRBV12-3 or TRBV12-4 to TRBJ2-5; D perhaps matches TRBD1 (6 bases). There are 13 residues in the CDR3. V shed 3 bases and J shed 2 bases, with 7 bases lying between them. CDR3 nucleotide sequence: TGTGCCAGCAGTTTTGGGACACAAGAGACCCAGTACTTC. Its protein product is CASSFGTQETQYF.

As concerns this clonotype: With the library built for alpha chains, this beta chain is off target and its frequency is not meaningful. The rearrangement links TRBV6-5 to TRBJ2-7, with 7 bases identical to TRBD1. Germline V gives CDR1 MNHEY, CDR2 SVGAGI. This CDR3 is 14 amino acids long. V was clipped by 6 bases and J by 0 bases; unmatched bases: 5. CDR3 protein: CASSGQASSYEQYF. The CDR3 region has the DNA TGTGCCAGCAGCGGACAGGCGAGCTCCTACGAGCAGTACTTC.

The sample holds many counts of this clonotype. This beta chain lies outside the target of a library built for alpha chains; its clone size means little. The chain carries TRBV5-6 and TRBJ1-2, with 10 bases identical to TRBD1. CDR1 and CDR2 (germline): SGHDT, YYEEEE. The CDR3 runs to 14 residues. The V gene end was trimmed by 4 bases and the J gene end by 8 bases; junction bases not matched to a gene: 8. CDR3 in amino acids: CASSQTGGLVGYTF. Here the CDR3 DNA reads TGTGCCAGCAGCCAGACAGGGGGCCTGGTCGGCTACACCTTC.

With regard to this clonotype: In a library made to pick up alpha chains, this beta chain is a stray read with a size that means little. CDR3 coding DNA: TGTGCCAGCAGCTTAGGGGACCGGGCCCTTGAAGCTTTCTTT. It yields the protein CASSLGDRALEAFF. J is TRBJ1-1 and V is TRBV7-9, with D possibly being TRBD1 (5 bases). Looked up from germline, CDR1 is SEHNR and CDR2 is FQNEAQ (reference sequence). The CDR3 has 14 residues. V was trimmed by 1 base and J by 7 bases, leaving 13 bases between them.

In regard to this clonotype: In a library made to pick up alpha chains, this beta chain is a stray read with a size that means little. The chain has TRBV12-3 or TRBV12-4 and TRBJ2-7, with D possibly TRBD1 on 5 matching bases. Deletions cut 3 bases from V and 2 bases from J, with 8 bases between. The CDR3 spans 13 residues. The CDR3 spells CASSFLGPYEQYF. Here the CDR3 DNA reads TGTGCCAGCAGTTTTCTGGGGCCCTACGAGCAGTACTTC.